The next 29 T cell receptor beta chains were all read from a single sample in a study of Ad26.COV2.S vaccination and SARS-CoV-2 variants. The assay was immunoSEQ multiplex PCR, and TCRdb's table has in-frame clones only and misses some. The repertoire holds fewer than 500,000 clones, with about 93% as singletons. Treatment reported: roughly 19 received Ad26.COV2.S at low or high dose, single or two shots; 5 received placebo; per-sample allocation not given. On day 63 after the first injection, vaccine and placebo recipients gave samples. Sequences were derived from peripheral blood, sampled in a trial of Ad26.COV2.S vaccine versus placebo. These TCRs come from a person between 18 and 65 years old who received the Ad26.COV2.S COVID-19 vaccine or a placebo.

The chain uses TRBV10-3 and TRBJ2-7; no definite D call. With 0 bases removed from V and 3 bases from J, the gap between germline ends came to 12 bases. The germline V gene has CDR1 ENHRY and CDR2 SYGVKD. This CDR3 is built from 15 residues. The CDR3 loop reads CAISESVRRSYEQYF. Written as DNA, the CDR3 is TGTGCCATCAGTGAGTCAGTCAGGCGAAGCTACGAGCAGTACTTC.

The J gene is TRBJ1-6, the V gene TRBV4-1, with a tentative D call TRBD1 (6 bases). Trimming removed 0 bases at V and 4 bases at J, with 10 bases between. CDR1 and CDR2 (germline): MGHRA, YSYEKL. This CDR3 spans 16 amino acids. The DNA for the CDR3 is TGCGCCAGCAGCCAAGATGAGGACAGATATAATTCACCCCTCCACTTT. Translating it yields CASSQDEDRYNSPLHF.

This chain uses TRBV12-5 with TRBJ1-1; D gene unclear. The CDR3 loop spans 14 amino acids. V was pared by 0 bases and J by 2 bases, with 7 bases between. Germline lookup yields CDR1 LGHNT and CDR2 FRNRAP. CDR3 sequence: CASGLVPENTEAFF. CDR3 sequence (DNA): TGTGCTAGTGGTTTGGTACCAGAAAACACTGAAGCTTTCTTT. Full variable domain (remainder filled in from reference TRBV12-5 and TRBJ1-1): DARVTQTPRHKVTEMGQEVTMRCQPILGHNTVFWYRQTMMQGLELLAYFRNRAPLDDSGMPKDRFSAEMPDATLATLKIQPSEPRDSAVYFCASGLVPENTEAFFGQGTRLTVV.

This chain uses TRBV4-1 with TRBJ2-1; no clear D. V was cut by 0 bases and J by 1 base, with 10 bases left in between. CDR3 length: 16 residues. Germline CDR1 and CDR2: MGHRA and YSYEKL. This CDR3 is CASSQEVVRSYNEQFF. The CDR3 bases are TGCGCCAGCAGCCAAGAAGTGGTAAGGTCCTACAATGAGCAGTTCTTC.

The chain is built from TRBV5-8 and TRBJ1-1, with D uncertain. Between the trimmed V and J ends, which lost 1 base and 4 bases, there was a span of 8 bases. Germline V lookup: CDR1 SGHTS, CDR2 YDEGEE. The CDR3 is 13 amino acids. The CDR3 is CASSLQGGTEAFF. As DNA, the CDR3 is TGTGCCAGCAGCTTGCAAGGTGGCACTGAAGCTTTCTTT.

The chain is built from TRBV24-1 and TRBJ2-4; D may match TRBD1 or TRBD2 (6 bases each). V was clipped by 9 bases and J by 13 bases, with 21 bases between them. The germline V gene encodes CDR1 KGHDR and CDR2 SFDVKD. The CDR3 loop spans 13 amino acids. DNA for the CDR3: TGTGCCACCCAAGAAGGGGGGACTTTGGTACAGTACTTC. Translating gives CATQEGGTLVQYF.

As for this clone: This same CDR3 is encoded by further DNA sequences in the sample. The rearrangement uses TRBV28 and TRBJ2-7, with D perhaps TRBD2 (6 bases). The V end lost 4 bases, the J end lost 3 bases, and 19 bases lay between the germline ends. This CDR3 comprises 16 residues. Germline V lookup: CDR1 MDHEN, CDR2 SYDVKM. The CDR3 reads CASSYQSGSRNYEQYF. The CDR3 DNA reads as TGTGCCAGCAGTTACCAGTCCGGGAGTCGGAACTACGAGCAGTACTTC.

The chain carries TRBV19 and TRBJ2-1; 8 positions match TRBD2. The V gene's germline CDR1 is LNHDA and CDR2 SQIVND (reference sequence). This CDR3 region has 17 residues. V lost 0 bases, J lost 0 bases, and 4 bases stayed unmatched. The CDR3 reads CASSIEQRGSSYNEQFF. CDR3 DNA: TGTGCCAGTAGTATAGAACAGCGGGGGAGCTCCTACAATGAGCAGTTCTTC.

The chain is built from TRBV5-4 and TRBJ1-2, with D possibly being TRBD1 (5 bases). The CDR3 is 16 amino acids. From germline, CDR1 is SGHNT and CDR2 YYREEE (reference sequence). V was pared by 0 bases and J by 1 base, with 13 bases between. CDR3 loop: CASSLVGAVINYGYTF. CDR3 nucleotide sequence: TGTGCCAGCAGCTTGGTCGGGGCGGTGATTAACTATGGCTACACCTTC.

The chain joins TRBV6-4 to TRBJ2-7, with no clear D. The CDR3 consists of 13 residues. V shed 2 bases and J shed 5 bases, with 10 bases lying between them. Germline V lookup: CDR1 MRHNA, CDR2 SNTAGT. This CDR3 reads CASSDLHTDEQYF. The DNA of the CDR3 is TGTGCCAGCAGTGACCTCCATACAGACGAGCAGTACTTC.

The chain recombines TRBV9 with TRBJ1-6; D gene ambiguous. V gave up 4 bases and J gave up 8 bases, with 25 bases separating them. This CDR3 spans 18 amino acids. Germline V gene lookup returns CDR1 SGDLS and CDR2 YYNGEE. The CDR3 reads CASSPSLSSATRDSPLHF. The CDR3, as DNA: TGTGCCAGCAGCCCCTCCTTATCCTCGGCCACCCGAGATTCACCCCTCCACTTT.

The chain joins TRBV7-8 to TRBJ2-3; tentative D call: TRBD2 (5 bases). Trimming stripped 5 bases from V and 5 bases from J, with 11 bases between. CDR3 length equals 13 residues. CDR1 and CDR2 from the germline V gene are SGHVS and FQNEAQ. As DNA, the CDR3 is TGTGCCAGCAGCCGGACTGTAGAAGATACGCAGTATTTT. Protein product: CASSRTVEDTQYF. The full variable domain, with the rest looked up from reference TRBV7-8 and TRBJ2-3, is GAGVSQSPRYKVAKRGQDVALRCDPISGHVSLFWYQQALGQGPEFLTYFQNEAQLDKSGLPSDRFFAERPEGSVSTLKIQRTQQEDSAVYLCASSRTVEDTQYFGPGTRLTVL.

The gene calls are TRBV5-1 and TRBJ1-3; 10 positions match TRBD1. From germline, CDR1 is SGHRS and CDR2 YFSETQ. The CDR3 loop spans 17 amino acids. The trim removed 3 bases at V and 0 bases at J, leaving 6 bases unmatched. CDR3 bases: TGCGCCAGCAGCTCCATGACAGGGGGCAGCTCTGGAAACACCATATATTTT. Translated, it gives CASSSMTGGSSGNTIYF.

V and J are TRBV23-1 and TRBJ2-5, with 10 bases that match TRBD2. TRBV23-1 is marked as an open reading frame, function uncertain. The ends lost 0 bases at V and 4 bases at J; junction bases unmatched: 2. The CDR3 sequence is 15 residues long. CDR3 region: CASSQSASGRETQYF. Written as DNA, the CDR3 is TGCGCCAGCAGTCAATCCGCTAGCGGGAGAGAGACCCAGTACTTC.

The gene calls are TRBV5-5 and TRBJ1-2, with no clear D. The V end lost 1 base, the J end lost 0 bases, and 10 bases lay between the germline ends. Germline-derived CDR1 and CDR2 are SGHKS and YYEKEE (reference sequence). The CDR3 totals 15 residues. For the CDR3, the DNA is TGTGCCAGCAGCTTGTATGCGACATCTAACTATGGCTACACCTTC. Amino acid sequence: CASSLYATSNYGYTF.

The chain uses TRBV30 and TRBJ1-6; maybe TRBD1 (5 bases). V lost 0 bases to trimming and J lost 8 bases, with 14 bases between them. There are 15 residues in the CDR3. CDR1 is GTSNPN, CDR2 SVGIG, per germline (reference sequence). CDR3 in amino acids: CAWSVRAGRYSPLHF. CDR3 nucleotides: TGTGCCTGGAGTGTACGCGCAGGGCGGTATTCACCCCTCCACTTT.

The chain carries TRBV4-3 and TRBJ2-7; 9 positions match TRBD1. Germline V gene sequence: CDR1 LGHNA, CDR2 YSLEER. The CDR3 contains 15 residues. Germline trimming cut 4 bases from V and 1 base from J; bases unmatched to any gene: 5. DNA of the CDR3: TGCGCCAGCAGCCGGGACAGGGAAGTTTCCTACGAGCAGTACTTC. Translating it yields CASSRDREVSYEQYF.

The chain combines TRBV15 with TRBJ2-1; 11 nucleotides line up with TRBD2. Germline V gives CDR1 LNHNV, CDR2 YYDKDF (reference sequence). The J segment lost 7 bases and the V segment lost 4 bases, leaving 12 bases of the junction unmatched. The CDR3 runs to 17 residues. The DNA for the CDR3 is TGTGCCACCAGCACCCTTAGCGGGAGGGCCCTTAGGAATGAGCAGTTCTTC. Protein sequence: CATSTLSGRALRNEQFF.

V usage is TRBV2 and J usage is TRBJ2-7, with 9 nucleotides matching TRBD1. Germline V gives CDR1 SNHLY, CDR2 FYNNEI. Trimming cost V 6 bases and J 3 bases; bases outside gene matches: 6. The CDR3 length is 14 residues. DNA for the CDR3: TGTGCCAGCAGAGGGACAGGGCAGTACTACGAGCAGTACTTC. This codes for CASRGTGQYYEQYF.

V usage is TRBV14 and J usage is TRBJ2-1; D remains unclear. This CDR3 is built from 13 residues. The germline gives CDR1 SGHDN, CDR2 FVKESK. Deletions cut 1 base from V and 12 bases from J, with 13 bases between. In nucleotides, the CDR3 is TGTGCCAGCAGCCAAGTTGTCGACCATGGGCAGTTCTTC. It encodes CASSQVVDHGQFF.

CDR3 loop: CASSLYATGETQYF. The CDR3 region has the DNA TGTGCCAGCAGTTTATACGCCACAGGAGAGACCCAGTACTTC. The gene calls are TRBV27 and TRBJ2-5, with D possibly being TRBD1 (5 bases). In germline, CDR1 is MNHEY, CDR2 SMNVEV (reference sequence). The ends were cut back, 1 base at V and 4 bases at J, with 10 bases in the middle. The CDR3 consists of 14 residues.

Comment on this clone: It may be a read error: a sequence one base away is much more abundant. The rearrangement links TRBV7-7 to TRBJ2-1; 11 bases map to TRBD2. V lost 1 base and J lost 4; bases outside the gene matches: 0. CDR3 length: 15 amino acids. CDR1 and CDR2 from the germline V gene are SSHAT and FNYEAQ (reference sequence). The CDR3 here is CASSLGLAGYNEQFF. The CDR3 region has the DNA TGTGCCAGCAGCTTAGGACTAGCGGGATACAATGAGCAGTTCTTC.

This clone is a singleton in its sample. V gene TRBV5-5 combines with J gene TRBJ2-7; tentative D call: TRBD1 (6 bases). Germline values: CDR1 SGHKS, CDR2 YYEKEE (reference sequence). The CDR3 length is 14 residues. Trimming took off 6 bases at V and 0 bases at J, with 13 bases between the two ends. CDR3 nucleotide sequence: TGTGCCAGCATCCCGACAGGCCTCTCCTACGAGCAGTACTTC. Translating gives CASIPTGLSYEQYF. Combining the CDR3 with reference TRBV5-5 and TRBJ2-7 gives the whole variable domain DAGVTQSPTHLIKTRGQQVTLRCSPISGHKSVSWYQQVLGQGPQFIFQYYEKEERGRGNFPDRFSARQFPNYSSELNVNALLLGDSALYLCASIPTGLSYEQYFGPGTRLTVT.

The CDR3 is CASSPGQPSAIYF. The CDR3 region has the DNA TGTGCCAGCAGCCCCGGACAGCCCTCGGCCATATATTTT. This rearrangement joins TRBV12-3 or TRBV12-4 to TRBJ1-3; weak D call: TRBD1 (6 bases). This CDR3 has 13 residues. V was clipped by 6 bases and J by 11 bases, with 17 bases between them.

This sequence joins TRBV6-5 and TRBJ2-7, with D maybe TRBD2 (6 bases). CDR1 MNHEY and CDR2 SVGAGI come from the germline V gene. This CDR3 has 16 residues. V shed 0 bases and J shed 6 bases, with 18 bases lying between them. The chain's CDR3 is CASSYSTGGDDREQYF. For the CDR3, the DNA is TGTGCCAGCAGTTACTCGACGGGCGGGGACGATCGCGAGCAGTACTTC.

CDR3 loop: CAISNSAGVRYEQYF. The CDR3 DNA sequence: TGTGCCATCTCGAACTCGGCGGGAGTTCGGTACGAGCAGTACTTC. This chain uses TRBV10-3 with TRBJ2-7; 7 bases are a match to TRBD2. V shed 8 bases and J 4 bases; nucleotides not matched to a gene: 14. CDR1 is ENHRY and CDR2 is SYGVKD in the germline V gene. This CDR3 comprises 15 residues.

The CDR3 DNA follows: TGTGCCAGCAGTGAGTTGAGTAACTCCTACGAGCAGTACTTC. Translating it yields CASSELSNSYEQYF. This sequence joins TRBV6-1 and TRBJ2-7; D is undetermined. This CDR3 comprises 14 residues. Germline CDR1 MNHNS, CDR2 SASEGT. The germline V and J ends were trimmed by 3 bases and 0 bases, with 9 bases remaining between them.

CDR3 region: CASSRSGTGGDFGGKLFF. The CDR3 DNA is TGTGCCAGCAGCCGGTCCGGGACAGGGGGCGACTTTGGTGGAAAACTGTTTTTT. The V gene is TRBV5-4, the J gene TRBJ1-4; 12 positions agree with TRBD1. Trimming removed 4 bases from V and 10 bases from J; junction bases left unmatched: 17. The CDR3 has 18 amino acids. Germline V gene lookup returns CDR1 SGHNT and CDR2 YYREEE (reference sequence).

The chain recombines TRBV27 with TRBJ1-2, with 9 positions matching TRBD1. This CDR3 has 13 amino acids. CDR1 is MNHEY, CDR2 SMNVEV, per germline (reference sequence). V was pared by 2 bases and J by 7 bases, with 2 bases of the junction left unmatched. DNA for the CDR3: TGTGCCAGCAGTTTAGGGACAGGGAGTGGCTACACCTTC. Its protein is CASSLGTGSGYTF.